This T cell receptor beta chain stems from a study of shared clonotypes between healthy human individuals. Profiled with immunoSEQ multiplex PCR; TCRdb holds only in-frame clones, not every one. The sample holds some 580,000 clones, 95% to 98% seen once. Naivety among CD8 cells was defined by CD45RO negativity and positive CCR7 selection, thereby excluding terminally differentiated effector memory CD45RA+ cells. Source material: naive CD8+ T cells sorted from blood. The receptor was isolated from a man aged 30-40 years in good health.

The CDR3 sequence is CASRNLGGGTEAFF. CDR3 nucleotide sequence: TGTGCCAGCAGAAACCTGGGTGGGGGCACTGAAGCTTTCTTT. The rearrangement uses TRBV27 and TRBJ1-1; TRBD1 might be the D (5 bases). CDR1 is MNHEY and CDR2 is SMNVEV in the germline V gene (reference sequence). The CDR3 totals 14 residues. V lost 6 bases to trimming and J lost 4 bases, with 15 bases between them.